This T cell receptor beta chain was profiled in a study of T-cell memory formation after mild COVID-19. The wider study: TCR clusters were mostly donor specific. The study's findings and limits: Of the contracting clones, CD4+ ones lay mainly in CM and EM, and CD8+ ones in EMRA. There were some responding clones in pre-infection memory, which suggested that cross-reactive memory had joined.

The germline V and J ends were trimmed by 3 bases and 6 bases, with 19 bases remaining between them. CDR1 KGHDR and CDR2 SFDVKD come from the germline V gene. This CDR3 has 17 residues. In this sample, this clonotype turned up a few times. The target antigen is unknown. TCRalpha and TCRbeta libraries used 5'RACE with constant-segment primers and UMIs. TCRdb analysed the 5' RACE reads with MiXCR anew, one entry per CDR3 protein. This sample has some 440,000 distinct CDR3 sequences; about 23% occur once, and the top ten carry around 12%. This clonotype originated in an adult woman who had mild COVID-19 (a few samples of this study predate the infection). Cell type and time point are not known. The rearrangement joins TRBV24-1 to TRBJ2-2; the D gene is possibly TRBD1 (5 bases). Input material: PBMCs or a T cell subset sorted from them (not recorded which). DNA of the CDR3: TGTGCCACCAGTGATCCAAGGTCGGTACAGGACCCCGGGGAGCTGTTTTTT. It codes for CATSDPRSVQDPGELFF.